Reported below is one T cell receptor beta chain. The antigen is undetermined. The data were taken from a study of T cell responses to AZD1222 COVID-19 vaccine. Study-level findings and limits: The number of AZD1222 recipients seropositive at baseline was only six. Compared with day 0, the breadth and depth of the Spike-specific TCR repertoire rose significantly after two doses of AZD1222. The donor cohort was predominantly white British with a female majority, and clonal diversity may have been underestimated.

The protocol was immunoSEQ multiplex PCR, while the TCRdb copy is restricted to in-frame clones and leaves out a portion. The repertoire includes approximately 150,000 clones, 75% to 95% of them detected once, and roughly 7.6% sits in the top ten. V dropped 5 bases and J dropped 4; count of bases not matched to a gene: 6. This CDR3 has 13 residues. Germline lookup yields CDR1 SQVTM and CDR2 ANQGSEA. The V and J genes are TRBV29-1 and TRBJ1-2; 8 nucleotides agree with TRBD1. This receptor was identified in an adult who received the MenACWY meningococcal vaccine as a control. The sequencing used peripheral blood, collected 28 days after the second dose of the MenACWY control vaccine. CDR3 in DNA: TGCAGCGTTCCCGGACAGGGTGTCTATGGCTACACCTTC. Amino acids: CSVPGQGVYGYTF.